A selection of T cell receptor beta chains follows, all from one sample in a study of PD-L1 blockade in urothelial cancer. Profiling relied on immunoSEQ multiplex PCR, and the TCRdb table lists in-frame clones only, not all of them. This table holds tens of thousands of clones, over 65% found once. The sample in question was PBMCs, obtained around atezolizumab (anti-PD-L1) treatment. The origin of the receptors is a man between 60 and 75 years old with urothelial cancer. The CDR3 runs from the conserved cysteine through the conserved F or W.

CDR3aa: CASSYSTQGTGELFF
j_gene: TRBJ2-2
v_gene: TRBV6-5

CDR3aa: CASSSILAGGPGEQYF
j_gene: TRBJ2-7
v_gene: TRBV27

CDR3aa: CASSIGQGSTNEKLFF
j_gene: TRBJ1-4
v_gene: TRBV7-2

CDR3aa: CSVQRDRNTEAFF
j_gene: TRBJ1-1
v_gene: TRBV29-1

CDR3aa: CASKLGERNTEAFF
j_gene: TRBJ1-1
v_gene: TRBV19

CDR3aa: CASSSRGDSATNEKLFF
j_gene: TRBJ1-4
v_gene: TRBV7-9

CDR3aa: CASSPRGAGVSDTQYF
j_gene: TRBJ2-3
v_gene: TRBV11-3

CDR3aa: CASRNLDRVTDTQYF
j_gene: TRBJ2-3
v_gene: TRBV9

CDR3aa: CASSFGTSPYNEQFF
j_gene: TRBJ2-1
v_gene: TRBV5-1

CDR3aa: CASRAYRENQPQHF
j_gene: TRBJ1-5
v_gene: TRBV2